This passage covers 17 T cell receptor beta chains from one sample sequenced in a study of blood T cell repertoires in COVID-19. Repertoires were generated with immunoSEQ multiplex PCR, while TCRdb's copy carries only in-frame clones and drops some. The sample lists around 80,000 clones; about 85% were seen once. The specimen was peripheral blood. These receptors originate from a human donor in a cohort sampled during active COVID-19.

The rearrangement joins TRBV6-5 to TRBJ2-3; D is possibly TRBD2 (5 bases). V lost 8 bases, J lost 2 bases, and 8 bases lay in between. Per the germline V gene, CDR1 is MNHEY and CDR2 is SVGAGI. This CDR3 is 12 amino acids long. The CDR3, as DNA: TGTGCCAGCGGGAGAAACACAGATACGCAGTATTTT. Protein sequence: CASGRNTDTQYF.

The chain recombines TRBV12-3 or TRBV12-4 with TRBJ1-5; D is ambiguous. This CDR3 comprises 13 residues. The germline V and J ends were trimmed by 4 bases and 0 bases, with 4 bases remaining between them. In DNA, the CDR3 is TGTGCCAGCAGTTACGGTAGCAATCAGCCCCAGCATTTT. The encoded protein is CASSYGSNQPQHF.

V and J are TRBV20-1 and TRBJ2-5, with 7 bases lining up with TRBD2. The germline CDR1 and CDR2 sequences are DFQATT and SNEGSKA (reference sequence). CDR3 size: 16 residues. V was pared by 3 bases and J by 5 bases, with 15 bases of the junction left unmatched. CDR3 nucleotide sequence: TGCAGTGCTAGTGGGGATGGGGGGGACCCCATTGAGACCCAGTACTTC. It specifies CSASGDGGDPIETQYF.

This chain joins TRBV6-6 and TRBJ2-7, with 8 bases identical to TRBD2. Germline values: CDR1 MNHNY, CDR2 SVGAGI (reference sequence). The CDR3 extends over 16 amino acids. V trimming: 10 bases; J trimming: 5 bases; junction bases outside the gene matches: 19. The DNA of the CDR3 is TGTGCCATCCGTGGAGCCGGGGGGGGCCGGATCAACGAGCAGTACTTC. Protein: CAIRGAGGGRINEQYF.

The CDR3 sequence: CASSQERQGNGYTF. The DNA of the CDR3 is TGTGCCAGCAGCCAAGAGCGACAGGGGAATGGCTACACCTTC. The gene calls are TRBV14 and TRBJ1-2; 8 nucleotides align to TRBD1. CDR1 is SGHDN, CDR2 FVKESK, per germline. V gave up 0 bases and J gave up 6 bases; unmatched junction bases: 3. This CDR3 contains 14 residues.

This clone occurred a few times. The chain recombines TRBV7-2 with TRBJ1-4, with a weak D call TRBD1 (6 bases). This CDR3 has 15 amino acids. Germline V gene sequence: CDR1 SGHTA, CDR2 FQGNSA. The V gene lost 1 base and the J gene lost 7 bases, with 13 bases spanning the gap. This CDR3 is CASSLGHGGAEKLFF. CDR3 in DNA: TGTGCCAGCAGCTTAGGGCACGGGGGGGCTGAAAAACTGTTTTTT.

This clone was detected once. This chain uses TRBV5-1 with TRBJ1-3; unclear D gene. In germline, CDR1 is SGHRS, CDR2 YFSETQ. Deletions cut 0 bases from V and 2 bases from J, with 9 bases between. The CDR3 is 15 residues long. The DNA of the CDR3 is TGCGCCAGCAGCTTGGAAGGTCAGGCTGGAAACACCATATATTTT. Residues: CASSLEGQAGNTIYF.

The chain combines TRBV2 with TRBJ1-6; TRBD1 matches at 9 bases. This CDR3 is 14 amino acids long. J lost 5 bases, V lost 6 bases, and 2 bases had no gene match. CDR1 is SNHLY and CDR2 is FYNNEI in the germline V gene. CDR3 amino acids: CASRGTGNNSPLHF. The CDR3 bases are TGTGCCAGCAGGGGGACAGGGAATAATTCACCCCTCCACTTT.

The chain recombines TRBV6-1 with TRBJ2-7; D gene ambiguous. Germline V gives CDR1 MNHNS, CDR2 SASEGT. The CDR3 totals 12 residues. V was pared by 3 bases and J by 5 bases, with 8 bases between. The CDR3 loop is CASSDRRDEQYF. The DNA for the CDR3 is TGTGCCAGCAGTGATAGACGGGACGAGCAGTACTTC.

J is TRBJ1-1 and V is TRBV6-2 or TRBV6-3; tentative D call: TRBD1 (6 bases). CDR1 is MNHEY and CDR2 is SVGEGT in the germline V gene. The CDR3 consists of 13 residues. The V end lost 0 bases, the J end lost 8 bases, and 10 bases lay between the germline ends. CDR3 bases: TGTGCCAGCAGTTACTCGAGGCAGGGGGAAGCTTTCTTT. This encodes CASSYSRQGEAFF.

This clone was seen more than once but under ten times. V is TRBV6-1 and J is TRBJ1-3; the D is unclear. The CDR3 is 14 residues long. V was trimmed by 3 bases and J by 2 bases, leaving 8 bases between them. Germline V CDR1 and CDR2: MNHNS, SASEGT. As DNA, the CDR3 is TGTGCCAGCAGTGAGCGAACTCCTGGAAACACCATATATTTT. Translation gives CASSERTPGNTIYF.

This chain links TRBV24-1 with TRBJ2-3, with TRBD2 matching 7 bases. This CDR3 is built from 17 residues. Germline V CDR1 and CDR2: KGHDR, SFDVKD. Trimming took 5 bases from V and 5 from J; bases not matched to a gene: 15. The CDR3, as DNA: TGTGCCACCAGTGGCAGCGGGACCACTCGGGGGGTAGATACGCAGTATTTT. Protein: CATSGSGTTRGVDTQYF.

The V call is TRBV28, the J call TRBJ1-5, with TRBD1 matching over 10 bases. V shed 7 bases, J shed 2 bases, and the junction held 5 bases outside the gene matches. The CDR3 spans 15 residues. Germline V CDR1 and CDR2: MDHEN, SYDVKM. Here the CDR3 reads CASKGDRGRNQPQHF. The CDR3 DNA reads as TGTGCCAGCAAAGGCGACAGGGGGCGCAATCAGCCCCAGCATTTT.

This chain joins TRBV5-1 and TRBJ2-5, with 7 bases matching TRBD2. The CDR3 has 15 amino acids. The junction had 11 bases not matched to a gene; V was cut back by 7 bases and J by 2 bases. CDR1 is SGHRS, CDR2 YFSETQ, per germline. CDR3: CASYVGGDLQETQYF. The CDR3 coding sequence is TGCGCCAGCTATGTGGGGGGGGACCTACAAGAGACCCAGTACTTC. Full variable domain (outside the CDR3, taken from reference TRBV5-1 and TRBJ2-5): KAGVTQTPRYLIKTRGQQVTLSCSPISGHRSVSWYQQTPGQGLQFLFEYFSETQRNKGNFPGRFSGRQFSNSRSEMNVSTLELGDSALYLCASYVGGDLQETQYFGPGTRLLVL.

This chain connects TRBV19 to TRBJ1-5; 11 bases are shared with TRBD1. CDR3 size: 13 residues. V lost 6 bases, J lost 7 bases, and 2 bases stayed unmatched. Germline V gene lookup returns CDR1 LNHDA and CDR2 SQIVND (reference sequence). This chain's CDR3 is CASRGQGEQPQHF. The CDR3 DNA reads TGTGCCAGTAGGGGACAGGGGGAGCAGCCCCAGCATTTT.

The chain carries TRBV29-1 and TRBJ1-2; 11 bases map to TRBD1. Germline trimming cut 4 bases from V and 7 bases from J; bases unmatched to any gene: 2. Germline assignment: CDR1 SQVTM and CDR2 ANQGSEA. This CDR3 spans 12 amino acids. CDR3 protein: CSVAGTGGGYTF. The DNA of the CDR3 is TGCAGCGTTGCCGGGACAGGGGGTGGCTACACCTTC.

The chain is built from TRBV7-9 and TRBJ2-1, with D possibly being TRBD1 (5 bases). Trimming took off 4 bases at V and 7 bases at J, with 11 bases between the two ends. From germline, CDR1 is SEHNR and CDR2 FQNEAQ (reference sequence). The CDR3 length is 13 residues. CDR3 sequence reads: CASSSPGWNEQFF. The CDR3 DNA reads TGTGCCAGCAGCTCCCCAGGGTGGAATGAGCAGTTCTTC.